This TCR beta chain was identified during a study of Ad26.COV2.S vaccination and SARS-CoV-2 variants. V dropped 2 bases and J dropped 5; count of bases not matched to a gene: 7. The germline gives CDR1 SGHTA, CDR2 FQGNSA. CDR3 length: 16 residues. Libraries were prepared by immunoSEQ multiplex PCR; TCRdb keeps only in-frame clonotypes and omits some of them. The sample has roughly 350,000 clones; 65% to 90% are singletons. Treatment described: roughly 19 received Ad26.COV2.S at low or high dose, single or two shots; about 5 received placebo; per-sample allocation not given. Vaccine and placebo recipients were sampled on day 63 after the first injection. The donor was a Boston adult aged 18-55 years. Ad26.COV2.S expressed prefusion-stabilized spike from the original Wuhan strain. Study-level points and caveats: Substantial response breadth was reportedly seen for spike-specific CD8+ and CD4+ T cells after vaccination.

Notes on this clone: The antigen remains undetermined.

The genes are TRBV7-2 and TRBJ2-3, with TRBD2 matching 10 bases. The receptor was derived from a person between 18 and 65 years old who received the Ad26.COV2.S COVID-19 vaccine or a placebo. This material consisted of peripheral blood, taken in a trial of Ad26.COV2.S vaccine versus placebo. Written as DNA, the CDR3 is TGTGCCAGCAGCTTACTGCTAGCGGGAGTCGGAGATACGCAGTATTTT. Translation: CASSLLLAGVGDTQYF.